The 32 T cell receptor beta chains in this list originate from one sample, sequenced in a study of regulatory T cells in long-lasting Graves disease. HTBI primers from iRepertoire and Arm-PCR of CDR3 regions yielded the TCR beta libraries. TCRdb passed the multiplex PCR reads through MiXCR, listing each CDR3 protein once. The repertoire includes roughly 500,000 distinct CDR3 sequences, 13% of them detected once, and roughly 10% sits in the top ten. As for time point: newly diagnosed GD, antithyroid drugs for less than 3 months. The TCR library was made from RNA that had been extracted from PBMCs in TRIzol. The data were also submitted as part of a second study, on T cells in Graves' hyperthyroidism and ophthalmopathy.

The sample in question was peripheral blood mononuclear cells (PBMCs), obtained at new diagnosis, from a patient treated with antithyroid drugs. The receptors here all came from a man aged 30 to 39 with Graves disease.

For this clonotype: One end of the junction does not line up with germline, which may come from a read error. This sequence joins TRBV5-1 and TRBJ2-3; D is ambiguous. TRBJ2-5 matches the DNA end more closely, so the J call is doubtful. Germline V gives CDR1 SGHRS, CDR2 YFSETQ. The CDR3 consists of 12 residues. This CDR3 is CASSAQVETQYF. In DNA, the CDR3 is TGTGCCAGCAGCGCCCAGGTCGAGACCCAGTACTTC.

This clonotype showed up just a few times. The V gene is TRBV10-2, the J gene TRBJ2-5; TRBD1 matches at 8 bases. This CDR3 is built from 15 residues. After removal of 6 bases from V and 5 bases from J, the junction contained 11 bases not matched to a gene. CDR1 and CDR2 (germline): WSHSY, SAAADI. Here the CDR3 reads CASRLTGADWETQYF. The CDR3 DNA reads TGCGCCAGCAGACTGACAGGGGCGGATTGGGAGACCCAGTACTTC.

The chain employs TRBV19 and TRBJ2-3, with unresolved D. This CDR3 contains 17 residues. CDR1 is LNHDA and CDR2 is SQIVND in the germline V gene (reference sequence). The V end lost 1 base, the J end lost 4 bases, and 18 bases lay between the germline ends. The CDR3 coding sequence is TGTGCCAGTAGTATAGTATTCCCAGCTAAGTTGTCAGATACGCAGTATTTT. This sequence encodes CASSIVFPAKLSDTQYF.

This rearrangement joins TRBV5-4 to TRBJ2-1; 11 nucleotides line up with TRBD2. The V and J ends lost 0 bases and 2 bases, in that order; junction bases with no gene match: 7. This CDR3 has 18 amino acids. Germline V gene lookup returns CDR1 SGHNT and CDR2 YYREEE (reference sequence). The CDR3 DNA reads TGTGCCAGCAGCTTGGACCCAACTAGCGGGAGTGCCTACAATGAGCAGTTCTTC. Amino acids: CASSLDPTSGSAYNEQFF.

This clonotype was seen ten or more times. The V call is TRBV5-1, the J call TRBJ1-1; 7 bases line up with TRBD1. The CDR3 runs 12 residues. The J segment lost 7 bases and the V segment lost 2 bases, leaving 2 bases of the junction unmatched. The germline gives CDR1 SGHRS, CDR2 YFSETQ. The CDR3 region is CASSFTGVEAFF. The CDR3 bases are TGCGCCAGCAGCTTTACAGGGGTTGAAGCTTTCTTT.

This clonotype appeared many times. The J gene is TRBJ2-1, the V gene TRBV11-2; TRBD2 is a possible D gene (5 bases). CDR1 and CDR2 from the germline V gene are SGHAT and FQNNGV. The CDR3 length is 15 residues. With 5 bases removed from V and 11 bases from J, the gap between germline ends came to 22 bases. The CDR3 protein is CASSPVRGPTWQQFF. The DNA of the CDR3 is TGTGCCAGCAGCCCCGTGCGAGGGCCCACTTGGCAGCAGTTCTTC.

This clonotype was observed a handful of times. This chain joins TRBV25-1 and TRBJ2-3, with D hard to call. Trimming stripped 1 base from V and 2 bases from J, with 4 bases between. Germline lookup yields CDR1 MGHDK and CDR2 SYGVNS. The CDR3 totals 13 residues. The CDR3 loop reads CASSESYTDTQYF. In DNA form, the CDR3 reads TGTGCCAGCAGTGAATCTTACACAGATACGCAGTATTTT.

This clonotype was detected only a few times. J is TRBJ2-2 and V is TRBV6-1; possible D gene TRBD1, 6 bases. The ends were cut back, 7 bases at V and 1 base at J, with 13 bases in the middle. The CDR3 has 15 residues. Germline CDR1 is MNHNS and CDR2 is SASEGT. The CDR3 coding sequence is TGTGCCAGCAACAGACAGGTCGGGAACACCGGGGAGCTGTTTTTT. Its protein product is CASNRQVGNTGELFF.

This clonotype has at least ten counts. The DNA for the CDR3 is TGTGCCAGCAGCTTAACTCGGGATCTATACACAGATACGCAGTATTTT. It specifies CASSLTRDLYTDTQYF. This chain uses TRBV7-9 with TRBJ2-3, with D possibly TRBD2 on 5 matching bases. The CDR3 is 16 residues long. V was trimmed by 2 bases and J by 2 bases, leaving 14 bases between them. Germline values: CDR1 SEHNR, CDR2 FQNEAQ (reference sequence).

Concerning this clonotype itself: One base away lies a much larger clone, so this may be a sequencing read error. The chain couples TRBV6-1 to TRBJ2-3; maybe TRBD2 (5 bases). The germline V gene has CDR1 MNHNS and CDR2 SASEGT. The V and J ends lost 3 bases and 13 bases respectively, with 23 bases between them. The CDR3 loop spans 15 amino acids. CDR3 sequence (DNA): TGTGCCAGCAGTGACTTCCAGCCCGGGGTGCGGGCAAAGTATTTT. It is translated as CASSDFQPGVRAKYF.

This clonotype was recorded many times. This chain joins TRBV5-1 and TRBJ2-3; possibly TRBD1 for D (5 bases). CDR3 length: 14 residues. V shed 2 bases and J shed 4 bases, with 11 bases lying between them. CDR1 and CDR2 from the germline V gene are SGHRS and YFSETQ. Written as DNA, the CDR3 is TGCGCCAGCAGCTTTGGGGCAGTCTCAGATACGCAGTATTTT. Protein sequence: CASSFGAVSDTQYF.

The table lists this clonotype with many counts. This chain uses TRBV2 with TRBJ2-2, with TRBD1 as a possible D gene (5 bases). The CDR3 is 14 residues long. Trimming stripped 4 bases from V and 4 bases from J, with 10 bases between. The germline gives CDR1 SNHLY, CDR2 FYNNEI. The CDR3 here is CASSGQGGTGELFF. The CDR3 DNA reads as TGTGCCAGCAGTGGGCAGGGCGGCACCGGGGAGCTGTTTTTT. The complete variable domain, with remaining parts taken from reference TRBV2 and TRBJ2-2, reads EPEVTQTPSHQVTQMGQEVILRCVPISNHLYFYWYRQILGQKVEFLVSFYNNEISEKSEIFDDQFSVERPDGSNFTLKIRSTKLEDSAMYFCASSGQGGTGELFFGEGSRLTVL.

This clonotype was observed a handful of times. J is TRBJ2-5 and V is TRBV4-1, with TRBD2 matching over 7 bases. Germline V gene lookup returns CDR1 MGHRA and CDR2 YSYEKL. The CDR3 is 15 residues long. Losses at the gene ends were 0 bases for V and 2 bases for J; bases not matched to a gene: 3. This chain's CDR3 is CASSQDTAGQETQYF. The CDR3 DNA follows: TGCGCCAGCAGCCAAGATACAGCGGGGCAAGAGACCCAGTACTTC.

This clonotype occurred many times. The CDR3 spells CAILAGGPNEQFF. CDR3 bases: TGTGCCATCCTAGCGGGAGGGCCCAATGAGCAGTTCTTC. The J gene is TRBJ2-1, the V gene TRBV10-3, with 12 nucleotides matching TRBD2. The CDR3 runs to 13 residues. V was clipped by 8 bases and J by 6 bases; unmatched bases: 2. Germline CDR1 and CDR2: ENHRY and SYGVKD.

In its sample, this clonotype was seen many times. V gene TRBV7-9 combines with J gene TRBJ2-3; TRBD1 matches 7 bases. The CDR3 length is 15 residues. Trimming cost V 1 base and J 5 bases; bases outside gene matches: 6. CDR1 SEHNR and CDR2 FQNEAQ come from the germline V gene (reference sequence). The CDR3 loop reads CASSLVGQWEDTQYF. The DNA for the CDR3 is TGTGCCAGCAGCTTAGTGGGACAGTGGGAAGATACGCAGTATTTT.

This clonotype came up many times. This chain links TRBV11-2 with TRBJ2-4; D remains ambiguous. V shed 11 bases and J shed 5 bases, with 16 bases lying between them. There are 13 residues in the CDR3. Germline CDR1 reads SGHAT; CDR2 reads FQNNGV. The DNA of the CDR3 is TGTGCCTCCGTGGCGCCTAGGGAAAACATTCAGTACTTC. It specifies CASVAPRENIQYF.

This clonotype was counted a few times. The chain carries TRBV5-1 and TRBJ2-3; 13 bases are shared with TRBD2. V lost 5 bases, J lost 0 bases, and 6 bases stayed unmatched. Germline CDR1 and CDR2: SGHRS and YFSETQ. This CDR3 has 17 amino acids. CDR3 nucleotide sequence: TGCGCCAGCAGGGGGACTAGCGGGGATTCTAGCACAGATACGCAGTATTTT. Residues: CASRGTSGDSSTDTQYF.

This clonotype was recorded at least ten times. V gene TRBV12-3 or TRBV12-4 combines with J gene TRBJ1-3, with TRBD1 matching over 7 bases. The CDR3 has 15 amino acids. V was pared by 1 base and J by 0 bases, with 0 bases of the junction left unmatched. The DNA of the CDR3 is TGTGCCAGCAGTTTAGGGACAGGCTCTGGAAACACCATATATTTT. This gives the protein CASSLGTGSGNTIYF.

This clonotype was seen at least ten times. The CDR3 sequence is CASSLAAGYEQYF. CDR3 DNA: TGCGCCAGCAGCTTGGCCGCCGGGTACGAGCAGTACTTC. The J gene is TRBJ2-7, the V gene TRBV5-1; D gene uncertain. The V gene lost 0 bases and the J gene lost 4 bases, with 8 bases spanning the gap. This CDR3 is 13 amino acids long. Germline CDR1 is SGHRS and CDR2 is YFSETQ.

A note on this clonotype: A much bigger clone sits one base away, suggesting this may be a read error. This chain links TRBV3-1 with TRBJ2-1; D call uncertain. The CDR3 has 15 residues. CDR1 LGHDT and CDR2 YNNKEL come from the germline V gene (reference sequence). CDR3 nucleotide sequence: TGTGCCAGCAGCCAAGATCCCGAACCATACAATGAGCAGCTCTTC. It yields the protein CASSQDPEPYNEQLF.

This clonotype has a handful of counts. The rearrangement uses TRBV20-1 and TRBJ2-1, with unresolved D. Deletions cut 6 bases from V and 5 bases from J, with 8 bases between. The CDR3 loop spans 11 amino acids. Germline V gene sequence: CDR1 DFQATT, CDR2 SNEGSKA (reference sequence). The CDR3 loop is CSASIDNEQFF. The DNA for the CDR3 is TGCAGTGCCTCGATTGACAATGAGCAGTTCTTC.

V and J are TRBV27 and TRBJ2-7, with TRBD2 identical over 7 bases. V was pared by 5 bases and J by 0 bases, with 7 bases of the junction left unmatched. The CDR3 loop spans 15 amino acids. Germline V gene sequence: CDR1 MNHEY, CDR2 SMNVEV (reference sequence). The DNA of the CDR3 is TGTGCCAGCAGTCCCCTAGCGGTTACCTCCTACGAGCAGTACTTC. Translated, it gives CASSPLAVTSYEQYF.

Remarks on this clonotype: This likely reflects a read error, since a far larger clone is one base away. The genes are TRBV2 and TRBJ2-3; D is possibly TRBD1 (6 bases). The J call is in doubt because the DNA end fits TRBJ1-1 better. CDR3 length: 14 amino acids. Germline V gives CDR1 SNHLY, CDR2 FYNNEI. DNA of the CDR3: TGTGCCAGCAGTAAACAGGGCGCGAACACTAAAGCTTTCTTT. It is translated as CASSKQGANTKAFF.

The rearrangement links TRBV20-1 to TRBJ2-2; no definite D call. Germline-derived CDR1 and CDR2 are DFQATT and SNEGSKA (reference sequence). Trimming took off 0 bases at V and 0 bases at J, with 2 bases between the two ends. The CDR3 has 13 residues. This chain's CDR3 is CSARETNTGELFF. As DNA, the CDR3 is TGCAGTGCTAGAGAGACGAACACCGGGGAGCTGTTTTTT.

This clonotype was seen at least ten times. The chain has TRBV27 and TRBJ2-5; D remains ambiguous. CDR1 and CDR2 (germline): MNHEY, SMNVEV (reference sequence). The CDR3 runs 12 residues. V lost 4 bases, J lost 4 bases, and 7 bases lay in between. CDR3 in DNA: TGTGCCAGCAGTTCCCAAGGAGAGACCCAGTACTTC. Translated: CASSSQGETQYF.

The rearrangement joins TRBV27 to TRBJ2-3, with D perhaps TRBD2 (7 bases). The V gene's germline CDR1 is MNHEY and CDR2 SMNVEV (reference sequence). This CDR3 is 15 amino acids long. The V gene lost 6 bases and the J gene lost 4 bases, with 17 bases spanning the gap. The CDR3 reads CASRGGLGGPDTQYF. DNA for the CDR3: TGTGCCAGCAGGGGGGGCCTGGGAGGGCCAGATACGCAGTATTTT.

This clonotype was seen a few times. Given a much more abundant clone one base away, this may be a read error. Since the CDR3 does not end with the conserved phenylalanine or tryptophan, this likely comes from a read error. This chain joins TRBV11-2 and TRBJ2-7, with unresolved D. This CDR3 contains 17 residues. The V end lost 1 base, the J end lost 5 bases, and 21 bases lay between the germline ends. Germline values: CDR1 SGHAT, CDR2 FQNNGV. For the CDR3, the DNA is TGTGCCAGCAGCTTAGGGAGCTTGGGAAGGACGACCCACGAGCAGTACCTC. It specifies CASSLGSLGRTTHEQYL.

In its sample, this clonotype was seen a few times. The gene calls are TRBV15 and TRBJ2-7; 8 positions agree with TRBD2. CDR1 LNHNV and CDR2 YYDKDF come from the germline V gene (reference sequence). The CDR3 is 15 amino acids. V lost 0 bases to trimming and J lost 3 bases; unmatched junction nucleotides: 4. CDR3 in DNA: TGTGCCACCAGCAGAGATCCGGGGGGGAGCTACGAGCAGTACTTC. This encodes CATSRDPGGSYEQYF.

The table lists this clonotype with a few counts. V is TRBV6-1 and J is TRBJ2-5; 14 bases fit TRBD2. CDR3 length: 14 residues. The V segment lost 8 bases and the J segment 3 bases; nucleotides outside the gene matches: 2. CDR1 is MNHNS and CDR2 is SASEGT in the germline V gene. For the CDR3, the DNA is TGTGCCAGCCGACTAGCGGGAGGGGAAGAGACCCAGTACTTC. It codes for CASRLAGGEETQYF.

The chain couples TRBV6-1 to TRBJ1-5, with a possible D match to TRBD1 (6 bases). V lost 3 bases and J lost 0, with 12 bases in between. Germline CDR1 and CDR2: MNHNS and SASEGT. The CDR3 totals 16 residues. For the CDR3, the DNA is TGTGCCAGCAGTGAGTTTACAGGGCCTAGCAATCAGCCCCAGCATTTT. Its translation is CASSEFTGPSNQPQHF.

The chain is built from TRBV19 and TRBJ1-5, with a weak D call TRBD1 (6 bases). CDR1 is LNHDA and CDR2 is SQIVND in the germline V gene (reference sequence). V was trimmed by 9 bases and J by 4 bases, leaving 16 bases between them. The CDR3 spans 14 residues. CDR3 residues: CASTSGDRNQPQHF. The CDR3 coding sequence is TGTGCCAGCACTTCAGGGGACCGTAATCAGCCCCAGCATTTT.

This clonotype has only a few counts. This may stem from a read error, because a much larger clone lies one nucleotide away. The rearrangement joins TRBV2 to TRBJ2-3, with TRBD2 identical over 8 bases. CDR1 SNHLY and CDR2 FYNNEI come from the germline V gene. V was pared by 3 bases and J by 3 bases, with 5 bases of the junction left unmatched. The CDR3 spans 15 residues. CDR3 bases: TGTGCCAGCAGTGACCGGGAGGGTTGGACAGATACGCAGTATTTT. Residues: CASSDREGWTDTQYF.